This TCR beta chain was observed in a study of T-cell reconstitution after alpha-beta-depleted transplantation in children. This clonotype showed up many times. The antigen remains undetermined. Preparation of the TCRbeta library involved a method that used unique molecular identifiers. TCRdb passed the PCR reads through MiXCR, listing each CDR3 protein once. Seen here are approximately 110,000 distinct CDR3 sequences, about a tenth observed once, and the top ten hold less than 40%. Study observations and caveats: Roughly two months post-transplant, alpha-beta T cells reportedly originated from several hundred graft clones that had expanded. After transplant, high TCRbeta diversity at day 60 in some patients arose from surviving recipient T cells and thymic progenitors. By one year post-transplant, T-cell counts and diversity largely arose from T cells that were newly produced.

The junction had 10 bases not matched to a gene; V was cut back by 6 bases and J by 2 bases. Looked up from germline, CDR1 is SGHTA and CDR2 is FQGNSA. The CDR3 loop spans 16 amino acids. V gene TRBV7-2 combines with J gene TRBJ2-7, with TRBD1 matching over 10 bases. This material consisted of PBMCs, taken before TCRalphabeta/CD19-depleted stem cell transplant. This clonotype originated in a boy aged 2 to 10 with acute lymphoblastic leukemia, due to receive a stem cell transplant. The CDR3 bases are TGTGCCAGCAGTAACCATTTAGGACAGGGGGCCTACGAGCAGTACTTC. It yields the protein CASSNHLGQGAYEQYF.